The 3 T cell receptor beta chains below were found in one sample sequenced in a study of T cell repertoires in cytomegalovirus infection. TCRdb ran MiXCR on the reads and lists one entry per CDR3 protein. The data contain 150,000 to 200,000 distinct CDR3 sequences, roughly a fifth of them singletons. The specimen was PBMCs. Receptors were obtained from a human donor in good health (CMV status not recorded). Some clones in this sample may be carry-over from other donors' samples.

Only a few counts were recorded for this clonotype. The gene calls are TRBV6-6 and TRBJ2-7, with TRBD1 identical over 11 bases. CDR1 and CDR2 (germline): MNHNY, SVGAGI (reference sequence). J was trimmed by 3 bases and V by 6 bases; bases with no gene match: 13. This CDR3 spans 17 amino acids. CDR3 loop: CASRSGTGGSLGYEQYF. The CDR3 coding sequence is TGTGCCAGCAGATCCGGGACAGGGGGGTCCCTCGGCTACGAGCAGTACTTC.

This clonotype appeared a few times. CDR3 region: CASASQRSEQYF. DNA for the CDR3: TGTGCCAGCGCGAGTCAACGGAGCGAGCAGTACTTC. The chain employs TRBV12-3 or TRBV12-4 and TRBJ2-7, with D uncertain. The length of the CDR3 is 12 residues. V was shortened by 8 bases and J by 6 bases, with 14 bases between the two germline ends.

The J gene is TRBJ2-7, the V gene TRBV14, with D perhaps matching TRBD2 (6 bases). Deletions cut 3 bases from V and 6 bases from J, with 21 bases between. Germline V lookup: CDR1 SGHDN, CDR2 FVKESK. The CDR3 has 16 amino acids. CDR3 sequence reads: CASSQDRLADRGEQYF. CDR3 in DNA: TGTGCCAGCAGCCAGGACCGATTAGCGGATCGGGGCGAGCAGTACTTC.